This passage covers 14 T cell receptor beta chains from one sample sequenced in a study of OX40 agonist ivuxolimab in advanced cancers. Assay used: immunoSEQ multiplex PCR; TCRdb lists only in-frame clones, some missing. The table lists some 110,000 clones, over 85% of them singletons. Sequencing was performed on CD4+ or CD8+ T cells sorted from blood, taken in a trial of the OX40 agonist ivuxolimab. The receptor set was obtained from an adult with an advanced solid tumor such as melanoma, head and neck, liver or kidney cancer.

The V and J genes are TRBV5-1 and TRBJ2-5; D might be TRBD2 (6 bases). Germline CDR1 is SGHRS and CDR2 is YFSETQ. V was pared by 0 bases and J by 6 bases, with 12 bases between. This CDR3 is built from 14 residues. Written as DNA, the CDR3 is TGCGCCAGCAGCTTGGGGGACTCTCATAAGACCCAGTACTTC. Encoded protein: CASSLGDSHKTQYF. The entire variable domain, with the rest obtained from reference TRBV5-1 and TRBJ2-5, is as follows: KAGVTQTPRYLIKTRGQQVTLSCSPISGHRSVSWYQQTPGQGLQFLFEYFSETQRNKGNFPGRFSGRQFSNSRSEMNVSTLELGDSALYLCASSLGDSHKTQYFGPGTRLLVL.

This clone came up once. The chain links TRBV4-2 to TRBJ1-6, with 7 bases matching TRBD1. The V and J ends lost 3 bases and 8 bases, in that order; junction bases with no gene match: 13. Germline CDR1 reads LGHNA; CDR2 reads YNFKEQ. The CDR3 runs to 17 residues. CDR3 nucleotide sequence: TGTGCCAGCAGCCAGAGCTTCTTGGGCACAGGGGATTCACCCCTCCACTTT. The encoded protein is CASSQSFLGTGDSPLHF.

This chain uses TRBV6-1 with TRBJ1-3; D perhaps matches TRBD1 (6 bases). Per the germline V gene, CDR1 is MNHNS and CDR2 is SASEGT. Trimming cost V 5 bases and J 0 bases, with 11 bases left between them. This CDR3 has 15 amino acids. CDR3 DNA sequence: TGTGCCAGCAGTCAGGACAGATTCTCTGGAAACACCATATATTTT. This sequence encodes CASSQDRFSGNTIYF.

CDR3 nucleotide sequence: TGTGCCAGCTCAAAAACCTATAGCAATCAGCCCCAGCATTTT. Protein sequence: CASSKTYSNQPQHF. The V gene is TRBV18, the J gene TRBJ1-5, with D unresolved. The CDR3 extends over 14 amino acids. The germline V and J ends were trimmed by 5 bases and 0 bases, with 8 bases remaining between them. Looked up from germline, CDR1 is KGHSH and CDR2 is LQKENI.

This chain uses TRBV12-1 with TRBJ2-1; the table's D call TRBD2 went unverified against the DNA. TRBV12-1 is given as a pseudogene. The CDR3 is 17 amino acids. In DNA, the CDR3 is TGTGCCAGCACCGGGACTAGCGGGAGCCTAATCTACAATGAGCAGTTCTTC. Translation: CASTGTSGSLIYNEQFF.

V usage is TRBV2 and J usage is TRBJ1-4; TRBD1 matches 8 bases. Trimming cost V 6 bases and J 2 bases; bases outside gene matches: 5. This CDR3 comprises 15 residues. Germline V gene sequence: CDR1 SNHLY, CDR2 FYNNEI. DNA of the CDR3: TGTGCCAGCAGAGTGACAGGGGCGACTAATGAAAAACTGTTTTTT. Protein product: CASRVTGATNEKLFF.

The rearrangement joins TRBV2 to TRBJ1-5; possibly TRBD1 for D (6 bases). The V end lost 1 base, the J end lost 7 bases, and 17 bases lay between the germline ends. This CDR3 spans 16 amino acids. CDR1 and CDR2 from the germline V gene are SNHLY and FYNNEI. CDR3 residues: CASSEVVGGRGQPQHF. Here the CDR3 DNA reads TGTGCCAGCAGTGAAGTAGTGGGGGGCAGGGGACAGCCCCAGCATTTT. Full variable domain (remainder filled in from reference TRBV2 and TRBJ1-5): EPEVTQTPSHQVTQMGQEVILRCVPISNHLYFYWYRQILGQKVEFLVSFYNNEISEKSEIFDDQFSVERPDGSNFTLKIRSTKLEDSAMYFCASSEVVGGRGQPQHFGDGTRLSIL.

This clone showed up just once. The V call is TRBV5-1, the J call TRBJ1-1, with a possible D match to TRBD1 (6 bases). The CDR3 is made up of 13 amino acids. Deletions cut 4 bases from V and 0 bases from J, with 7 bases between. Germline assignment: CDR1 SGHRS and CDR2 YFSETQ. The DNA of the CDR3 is TGCGCCAGCAGCGGACAGATGAACACTGAAGCTTTCTTT. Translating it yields CASSGQMNTEAFF.

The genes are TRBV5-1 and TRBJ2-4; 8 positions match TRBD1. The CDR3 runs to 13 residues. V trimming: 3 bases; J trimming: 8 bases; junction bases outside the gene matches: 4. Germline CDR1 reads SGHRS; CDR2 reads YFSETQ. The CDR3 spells CASSSSTGDIQYF. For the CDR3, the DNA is TGCGCCAGCAGCTCCTCGACAGGGGACATTCAGTACTTC.

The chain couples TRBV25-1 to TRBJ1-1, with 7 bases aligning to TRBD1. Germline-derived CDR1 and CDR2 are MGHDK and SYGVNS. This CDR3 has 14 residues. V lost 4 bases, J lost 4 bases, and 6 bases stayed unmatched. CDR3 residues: CASSAYRGGTEAFF. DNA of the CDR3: TGTGCCAGCAGTGCGTACAGGGGAGGCACTGAAGCTTTCTTT.

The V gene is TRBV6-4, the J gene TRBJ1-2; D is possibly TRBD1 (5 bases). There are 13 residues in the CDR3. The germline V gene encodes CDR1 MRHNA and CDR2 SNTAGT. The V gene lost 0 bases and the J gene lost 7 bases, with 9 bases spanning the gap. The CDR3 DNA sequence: TGTGCCAGCAGTGACTCGTTCGGGGGTGGCTACACCTTC. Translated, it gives CASSDSFGGGYTF.

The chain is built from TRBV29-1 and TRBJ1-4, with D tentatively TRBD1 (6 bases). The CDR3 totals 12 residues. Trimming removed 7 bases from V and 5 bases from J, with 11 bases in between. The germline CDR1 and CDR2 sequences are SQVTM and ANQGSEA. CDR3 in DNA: TGCAGCGGAGGGGGGGGGAATGAAAAACTGTTTTTT. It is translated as CSGGGGNEKLFF. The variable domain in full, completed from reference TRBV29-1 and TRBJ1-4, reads SAVISQKPSRDICQRGTSLTIQCQVDSQVTMMFWYRQQPGQSLTLIATANQGSEATYESGFVIDKFPISRPNLTFSTLTVSNMSPEDSSIYLCSGGGGNEKLFFGSGTQLSVL.

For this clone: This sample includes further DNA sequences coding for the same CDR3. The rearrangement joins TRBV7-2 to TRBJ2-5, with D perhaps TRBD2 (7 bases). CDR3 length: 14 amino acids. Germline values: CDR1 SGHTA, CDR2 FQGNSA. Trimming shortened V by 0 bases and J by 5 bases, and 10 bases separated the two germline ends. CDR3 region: CASSLAGGAETQYF. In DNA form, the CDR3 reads TGTGCCAGCAGCTTAGCTGGGGGGGCCGAGACCCAGTACTTC.

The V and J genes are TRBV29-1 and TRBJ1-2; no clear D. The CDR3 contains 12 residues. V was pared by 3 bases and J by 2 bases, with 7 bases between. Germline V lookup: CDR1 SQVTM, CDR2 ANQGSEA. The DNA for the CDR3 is TGCAGCGTTGATGTGGTAAACTATGGCTACACCTTC. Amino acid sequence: CSVDVVNYGYTF.